The next 6 T cell receptor beta chains were all read from a single sample in a study of CD8 T cells in Susac syndrome. With random hexamers, 0.5 to 1 ug RNA was reverse transcribed. TCRdb ran MiXCR on the immunoSEQ multiplex PCR reads and lists one entry per CDR3 protein. This sample yields roughly 150,000 distinct CDR3 sequences, of which about 94% are seen a single time; about 0.21% belongs to the top ten. The sample was CD8+ T cells from PBMCs. Source of these receptors: a human donor with multiple sclerosis.

This chain links TRBV5-6 with TRBJ1-2, with 8 bases that match TRBD1. This CDR3 has 12 amino acids. The germline V gene has CDR1 SGHDT and CDR2 YYEEEE. With 4 bases clipped from V and 7 bases from J, the junction kept 3 bases outside the gene matches. The CDR3 region has the DNA TGTGCCAGCAGCCCCGGACAGGGTGGCTACACCTTC. Its protein product is CASSPGQGGYTF.

The rearrangement uses TRBV24-1 and TRBJ2-3; the match to TRBD2 covers 8 bases. The ends lost 0 bases at V and 5 bases at J; junction bases unmatched: 6. This CDR3 has 16 amino acids. CDR1 and CDR2 (germline): KGHDR, SFDVKD. The CDR3 reads CATSDLGGGILDTQYF. The CDR3 nucleotides are TGTGCCACCAGTGATTTGGGCGGGGGGATCTTAGATACGCAGTATTTT.

The J gene is TRBJ2-1, the V gene TRBV29-1; D perhaps matches TRBD1 (6 bases). The CDR3 is 16 amino acids. V was pared by 4 bases and J by 4 bases, with 20 bases between. Looked up from germline, CDR1 is SQVTM and CDR2 is ANQGSEA. For the CDR3, the DNA is TGCAGCGTTGTGGGGTCGGTCGGACAGCGTTACAATGAGCAGTTCTTC. Its protein is CSVVGSVGQRYNEQFF.

The chain couples TRBV4-3 to TRBJ2-2, with TRBD2 matching 9 bases. From germline, CDR1 is LGHNA and CDR2 YSLEER. The CDR3 contains 18 residues. V lost 4 bases and J lost 3; bases outside the gene matches: 12. In nucleotides, the CDR3 is TGCGCCAGCAGCCCGCACGCCAGCGGGGGGCACTACACCGGGGAGCTGTTTTTT. It codes for CASSPHASGGHYTGELFF.

The chain uses TRBV3-1 and TRBJ1-2; no clear D. Germline V gene data show CDR1 as LGHDT and CDR2 as YNNKEL (reference sequence). This CDR3 is built from 12 residues. Trimming removed 4 bases from V and 6 bases from J, with 9 bases in between. The CDR3 loop reads CASSPRNDGYTF. DNA for the CDR3: TGTGCCAGCAGCCCCCGGAACGATGGCTACACCTTC. Full variable domain (remainder filled in from reference TRBV3-1 and TRBJ1-2): DTAVSQTPKYLVTQMGNDKSIKCEQNLGHDTMYWYKQDSKKFLKIMFSYNNKELIINETVPNRFSPKSPDKAHLNLHINSLELGDSAVYFCASSPRNDGYTFGSGTRLTVV.

This clonotype came up a few times. This chain joins TRBV7-6 and TRBJ2-1, with TRBD2 identical over 13 bases. J gave up 7 bases and V 3 bases, and 0 bases lay outside the gene matches. The CDR3 runs 14 residues. Germline-derived CDR1 and CDR2 are SGHVS and FNYEAQ. The CDR3 protein is CASSLGLAGNEQFF. The DNA for the CDR3 is TGTGCCAGCAGCTTGGGACTAGCGGGGAATGAGCAGTTCTTC. The full variable domain, with the rest looked up from reference TRBV7-6 and TRBJ2-1, is GAGVSQSPRYKVTKRGQDVALRCDPISGHVSLYWYRQALGQGPEFLTYFNYEAQQDKSGLPNDRFSAERPEGSISTLTIQRTEQRDSAMYRCASSLGLAGNEQFFGPGTRLTVL.